These 29 T cell receptor beta chains came from one sample sequenced in a study of T-cell reconstitution after alpha-beta-depleted transplantation in children. Findings and caveats of the study: Hyperexpanded clones declined; after one year, newly produced T cells mostly supplied diversity.

No antigen has been identified for these receptors. Preparation of the TCRbeta library involved a method that used unique molecular identifiers. MiXCR, run by TCRdb on the PCR reads, gives a single entry per CDR3 protein. The top ten hold around 9.8% of the sample, which has about 300,000 distinct CDR3 sequences, around 7.3% seen once. The material sequenced was peripheral blood, taken 360 days after TCRalphabeta/CD19-depleted stem cell transplant. These receptors all come from a female patient aged 2-15 years who had a stem cell transplant for Fanconi anemia, so the T cells may come from the graft donor.

There are many counts of this clonotype. This chain links TRBV12-3 or TRBV12-4 with TRBJ2-7; either TRBD1 or TRBD2 may supply D (6 bases each). Trimming took 6 bases from V and 2 from J, leaving 14 bases between them. This CDR3 has 14 residues. CDR3 sequence (DNA): TGTGCCAGCAGCCCTAGGGGGGCTACCTACGAGCAGTACTTC. Amino acid sequence: CASSPRGATYEQYF.

This clonotype was found many times. This sequence joins TRBV20-1 and TRBJ1-4; a possible D gene is TRBD1 (5 bases). CDR1 DFQATT and CDR2 SNEGSKA come from the germline V gene (reference sequence). The CDR3 loop spans 13 amino acids. V dropped 3 bases and J dropped 7 bases, with 12 bases sitting between them. Here the CDR3 DNA reads TGCAGTGCTAGGGGAGGGAGGGGTGAAAAACTGTTTTTT. Amino acids: CSARGGRGEKLFF.

This clonotype has ten or more counts. The genes are TRBV5-1 and TRBJ2-3, with 8 bases that match TRBD1. Trimming removed 4 bases from V and 3 bases from J; junction bases left unmatched: 19. Germline V gene lookup returns CDR1 SGHRS and CDR2 YFSETQ. CDR3 length: 19 amino acids. The CDR3 DNA reads as TGCGCCAGCAGCAGAAGGGGGCAGGGGGCCAAGATGCCAACAGATACGCAGTATTTT. Its translation: CASSRRGQGAKMPTDTQYF. The full variable domain, in which reference TRBV5-1 and TRBJ2-3 provide the parts outside the CDR3, is KAGVTQTPRYLIKTRGQQVTLSCSPISGHRSVSWYQQTPGQGLQFLFEYFSETQRNKGNFPGRFSGRQFSNSRSEMNVSTLELGDSALYLCASSRRGQGAKMPTDTQYFGPGTRLTVL.

Ten or more counts support this clonotype. The V gene is TRBV9, the J gene TRBJ2-2; a weak D match, TRBD1 (6 bases). CDR3 length: 16 amino acids. Germline V lookup: CDR1 SGDLS, CDR2 YYNGEE. Trimming removed 1 base at V and 0 bases at J, with 10 bases between. The CDR3 loop reads CASSVSTGANTGELFF. CDR3 bases: TGTGCCAGCAGCGTATCGACAGGCGCGAACACCGGGGAGCTGTTTTTT.

This clonotype has at least ten counts. The chain uses TRBV20-1 and TRBJ2-7; TRBD2 might be the D (5 bases). V lost 0 bases to trimming and J lost 3 bases, with 9 bases between them. The V gene's germline CDR1 is DFQATT and CDR2 SNEGSKA (reference sequence). This CDR3 comprises 13 residues. This CDR3 is CSARDNRGYEQYV. The CDR3 DNA reads TGCAGTGCTAGAGATAACCGGGGCTACGAGCAGTACGTC.

The table lists this clonotype with many counts. V usage is TRBV5-1 and J usage is TRBJ1-1; D gene ambiguous. V was cut by 4 bases and J by 3 bases, with 16 bases left in between. From germline, CDR1 is SGHRS and CDR2 YFSETQ. This CDR3 region has 15 residues. For the CDR3, the DNA is TGCGCCAGCAGCCCGGAATCCGTCCTCTACACTGAAGCTTTCTTT. Its protein product is CASSPESVLYTEAFF.

This clonotype was recorded many times. The genes are TRBV3-1 and TRBJ2-3, with D perhaps being TRBD1 or TRBD2 (5 bases each). Germline CDR1 and CDR2: LGHDT and YNNKEL (reference sequence). V lost 4 bases and J lost 1, with 9 bases in between. The CDR3 sequence is 14 residues long. CDR3 region: CASSRDLGTDTQYF. The CDR3, as DNA: TGTGCCAGCAGCCGGGACCTAGGCACAGATACGCAGTATTTT.

This clonotype was found many times. The CDR3 coding sequence is TGCAGCGTAAACAGGGGGGTGGCAGATACGCAGTATTTT. Its protein is CSVNRGVADTQYF. V is TRBV29-1 and J is TRBJ2-3; 8 nucleotides match TRBD1. The CDR3 contains 13 residues. The J segment lost 4 bases and the V segment lost 6 bases, leaving 6 bases of the junction unmatched. Germline CDR1 and CDR2: SQVTM and ANQGSEA.

This clonotype appeared a few times. This chain uses TRBV28 with TRBJ1-5; D is unresolved. CDR3 length equals 15 residues. CDR1 and CDR2 (germline): MDHEN, SYDVKM. Trimming left V 10 bases short and J 6 bases short, with 22 bases between. CDR3 DNA sequence: TGTGCCACCGAACCGGGTAAAGTGAGACGTCAGCCCCAGCATTTT. Translated: CATEPGKVRRQPQHF.

This clonotype was found a few times. The chain couples TRBV6-1 to TRBJ2-1, with 7 bases identical to TRBD1. J gave up 0 bases and V 7 bases, and 3 bases lay outside the gene matches. Germline-derived CDR1 and CDR2 are MNHNS and SASEGT. This CDR3 is built from 14 residues. The CDR3 sequence is CASNRGPSYNEQFF. CDR3 nucleotides: TGTGCCAGCAACAGGGGTCCCTCCTACAATGAGCAGTTCTTC.

This clonotype was seen repeatedly, ten times or more. The CDR3 bases are TGTGCCAGCAGCCCCCACTCACAGTACAATGAGCAGTTCTTC. As protein: CASSPHSQYNEQFF. The gene calls are TRBV9 and TRBJ2-1; no clear D. Germline CDR1 is SGDLS and CDR2 is YYNGEE. V lost 4 bases, J lost 4 bases, and 12 bases lay in between. CDR3 length: 14 amino acids.

The V gene is TRBV6-6, the J gene TRBJ1-5, with D tentatively TRBD1 (5 bases). Trimming cost V 2 bases and J 13 bases, with 12 bases left between them. Germline assignment: CDR1 MNHNY and CDR2 SVGAGI (reference sequence). This CDR3 spans 12 amino acids. The CDR3 reads CASSYRDDSQHF. The CDR3 DNA follows: TGTGCCAGCAGTTACCGGGACGATTCACAGCATTTT.

This clonotype occurred many times. The V call is TRBV4-2, the J call TRBJ2-2, with 8 bases fitting TRBD2. The germline gives CDR1 LGHNA, CDR2 YNFKEQ. V dropped 1 base and J dropped 2; count of bases not matched to a gene: 3. The CDR3 extends over 16 amino acids. The CDR3 DNA sequence: TGTGCCAGCAGCCAAGCAGCGGGAGTCAACACCGGGGAGCTGTTTTTT. Translation: CASSQAAGVNTGELFF.

This clonotype occurred a few times. CDR3 sequence: CASSSNNPGQIQSPLHF. CDR3 DNA sequence: TGTGCCAGCAGTTCCAACAACCCGGGACAGATTCAGTCACCCCTCCACTTT. This chain connects TRBV6-5 to TRBJ1-6; 7 positions agree with TRBD1. J lost 10 bases, V lost 4 bases, and 16 bases had no gene match. Germline V gene data show CDR1 as MNHEY and CDR2 as SVGAGI. The CDR3 totals 17 residues.

The table lists this clonotype with many counts. In DNA, the CDR3 is TGTGCCAGCAGTTCTTCTGGAACACCCGGGGAGCTGTTTTTT. This codes for CASSSSGTPGELFF. The chain has TRBV12-3 or TRBV12-4 and TRBJ2-2; D remains ambiguous. With 4 bases removed from V and 6 bases from J, the gap between germline ends came to 12 bases. The CDR3 is made up of 14 amino acids.

This clonotype showed up just a few times. This chain joins TRBV15 and TRBJ1-3, with D hard to call. The length of the CDR3 is 17 residues. Germline CDR1 reads LNHNV; CDR2 reads YYDKDF (reference sequence). Trimming stripped 0 bases from V and 0 bases from J, with 12 bases between. CDR3 region: CATSRDPTTLSGNTIYF. As DNA, the CDR3 is TGTGCCACCAGCAGAGATCCGACCACCCTCTCTGGAAACACCATATATTTT.

The chain links TRBV7-9 to TRBJ1-1; D not certain. V gave up 1 base and J gave up 8 bases, with 14 bases separating them. CDR3 length: 14 amino acids. CDR1 is SEHNR, CDR2 FQNEAQ, per germline (reference sequence). The CDR3 is CASSLDLRREEAFF. The CDR3 bases are TGTGCCAGCAGCTTAGACCTTCGGAGGGAAGAAGCTTTCTTT.

This clonotype was recorded at least ten times. V and J are TRBV4-3 and TRBJ2-2; 8 positions match TRBD2. Losses at the gene ends were 1 base for V and 2 bases for J; bases not matched to a gene: 12. This CDR3 comprises 19 residues. Germline V gene data show CDR1 as LGHNA and CDR2 as YSLEER. The CDR3 here is CASSQVFPAGATNTGELFF. In DNA, the CDR3 is TGCGCCAGCAGCCAAGTCTTTCCAGCGGGGGCCACCAACACCGGGGAGCTGTTTTTT.

This clonotype has at least ten counts. The chain uses TRBV12-3 or TRBV12-4 and TRBJ2-3; 7 bases fit TRBD1. The CDR3 has 15 amino acids. Germline trimming cut 4 bases from V and 5 bases from J; bases unmatched to any gene: 9. CDR3 in amino acids: CASSSADRDVDTQYF. The DNA for the CDR3 is TGTGCCAGCAGTTCCGCAGACAGGGACGTAGATACGCAGTATTTT.

The sample holds many counts of this clonotype. The rearrangement links TRBV12-3 or TRBV12-4 to TRBJ2-5, with 8 bases fitting TRBD2. J lost 3 bases, V lost 1 base, and 1 base had no gene match. This CDR3 is built from 14 residues. CDR3 nucleotide sequence: TGTGCCAGCAGTTTAGGCGGGGGGAAAGAGACCCAGTACTTC. Translation: CASSLGGGKETQYF.

This clonotype was detected many times. DNA for the CDR3: TGCGCCAGCAGCTCGACCGTCACCGGGGAGCTGTTTTTT. This translates into CASSSTVTGELFF. V gene TRBV5-1 combines with J gene TRBJ2-2; D is unresolved. Trimming removed 3 bases at V and 4 bases at J, with 7 bases between. The CDR3 is 13 amino acids. The germline CDR1 and CDR2 sequences are SGHRS and YFSETQ.

This clonotype has a handful of counts. The chain has TRBV3-1 and TRBJ2-5, with D unresolved. CDR1 is LGHDT and CDR2 is YNNKEL in the germline V gene (reference sequence). Trimming took off 1 base at V and 5 bases at J, with 8 bases between the two ends. The CDR3 is made up of 13 amino acids. The CDR3 loop reads CASSQGPFETQYF. The DNA for the CDR3 is TGTGCCAGCAGCCAAGGCCCTTTCGAGACCCAGTACTTC.

This clonotype was recorded a few times. This chain connects TRBV20-1 to TRBJ1-1, with 7 bases aligning to TRBD1. Trimming cost V 0 bases and J 5 bases; bases outside gene matches: 6. Germline V gives CDR1 DFQATT, CDR2 SNEGSKA (reference sequence). The CDR3 extends over 14 amino acids. The CDR3 bases are TGCAGTGCTAGAGATCGACAGGGAGGTACTGAAGCTTTCTTT. Amino acids: CSARDRQGGTEAFF.

This clonotype was picked up many times. The chain links TRBV6-1 to TRBJ2-7; the match to TRBD1 covers 9 bases. The CDR3 has 12 residues. V dropped 7 bases and J dropped 11; count of bases not matched to a gene: 9. Germline V gene sequence: CDR1 MNHNS, CDR2 SASEGT. The DNA for the CDR3 is TGTGCCAGCAAGCTATACAGGGGGCTCAAGTACTTC. Translating it yields CASKLYRGLKYF.

This rearrangement joins TRBV7-2 to TRBJ1-2, with 7 bases matching TRBD1. Germline lookup yields CDR1 SGHTA and CDR2 FQGNSA. J was trimmed by 8 bases and V by 4 bases; bases with no gene match: 10. CDR3 length equals 14 residues. CDR3 sequence (DNA): TGTGCCAGCAGCTCCCAAGACAGGGCGAGGGGCTACACCTTC. Translating it yields CASSSQDRARGYTF. The full variable domain, its missing parts supplied by reference TRBV7-2 and TRBJ1-2, is GAGVSQSPSNKVTEKGKDVELRCDPISGHTALYWYRQSLGQGLEFLIYFQGNSAPDKSGLPSDRFSAERTGGSVSTLTIQRTQQEDSAVYLCASSSQDRARGYTFGSGTRLTVV.

The sample holds many counts of this clonotype. The rearrangement links TRBV12-3 or TRBV12-4 to TRBJ1-4; no clear D gene. The germline V and J ends were trimmed by 4 bases and 8 bases, with 8 bases remaining between them. The CDR3 has 12 amino acids. The CDR3 bases are TGTGCCAGCAGTTCGCCCCCAGAAAAACTGTTTTTT. The encoded protein is CASSSPPEKLFF.

This clonotype came up many times. CDR3 DNA: TGTGCCAGTCAAGGGGCCACCGGGGAGCTGTTTTTT. Encoded protein: CASQGATGELFF. The rearrangement links TRBV12-3 or TRBV12-4 to TRBJ2-2; D possibly corresponds to TRBD1 (5 bases). Trimming stripped 9 bases from V and 4 bases from J, with 9 bases between. This CDR3 has 12 residues.

This clonotype showed up many times. Here the CDR3 DNA reads TGTGCCAGCAGTTACGGTATAAGTTGGGGGGAGGCCTATGGCTACACCTTC. It is translated as CASSYGISWGEAYGYTF. The chain uses TRBV6-5 and TRBJ1-2; D possibly corresponds to TRBD1 (5 bases). The germline V gene has CDR1 MNHEY and CDR2 SVGAGI. Trimming cost V 2 bases and J 4 bases, with 20 bases left between them. The CDR3 extends over 17 amino acids.

In this sample, this clonotype turned up a few times. The CDR3 reads CASSLGNRMNQPQHF. DNA for the CDR3: TGTGCCAGCAGCTTGGGTAACAGGATGAATCAGCCCCAGCATTTT. The chain employs TRBV7-2 and TRBJ1-5; perhaps TRBD1 as D (5 bases). Trimming cost V 3 bases and J 4 bases, with 13 bases left between them. The germline V gene has CDR1 SGHTA and CDR2 FQGNSA. The CDR3 is 15 amino acids.